Here is one T cell receptor beta chain with its context. Germline loops: CDR1 SGHNT, CDR2 YYREEE (reference sequence). Trimming removed 4 bases from V and 7 bases from J, with 11 bases in between. The CDR3 is made up of 13 amino acids. This entry belongs to a study of blood T cell repertoires in COVID-19. Measured with immunoSEQ multiplex PCR; TCRdb has only the in-frame clones, and not every one. The sample carries about 300,000 clones, 85% to 90% recorded once. The rearrangement links TRBV5-4 to TRBJ2-2; perhaps TRBD1 as D (6 bases). Sequencing was performed on peripheral blood. The clonotype originates from a woman in her twenties or thirties with COVID-19, enrolled during active disease. The CDR3 region has the DNA TGTGCCAGCAGCCCAACCAGGGGCGGGGAGCTGTTTTTT. The encoded protein is CASSPTRGGELFF.